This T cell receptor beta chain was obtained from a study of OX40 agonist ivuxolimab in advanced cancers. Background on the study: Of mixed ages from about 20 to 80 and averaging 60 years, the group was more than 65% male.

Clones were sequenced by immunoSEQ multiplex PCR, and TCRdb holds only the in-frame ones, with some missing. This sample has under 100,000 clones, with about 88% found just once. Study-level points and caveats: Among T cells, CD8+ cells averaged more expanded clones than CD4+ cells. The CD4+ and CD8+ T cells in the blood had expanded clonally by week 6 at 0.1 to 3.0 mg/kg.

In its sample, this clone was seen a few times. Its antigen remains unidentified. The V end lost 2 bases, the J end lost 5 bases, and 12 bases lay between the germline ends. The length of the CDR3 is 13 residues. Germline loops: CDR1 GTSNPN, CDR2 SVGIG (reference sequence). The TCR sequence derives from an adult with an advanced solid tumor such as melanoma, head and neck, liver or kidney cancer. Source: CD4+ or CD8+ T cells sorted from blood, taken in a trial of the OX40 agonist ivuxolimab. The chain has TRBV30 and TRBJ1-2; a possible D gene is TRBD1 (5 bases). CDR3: CAWSLRGTYGYTF. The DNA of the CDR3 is TGTGCCTGGAGTCTCCGAGGGACTTATGGCTACACCTTC.